The clone carrying this T cell receptor (beta chain) was seen a handful of times. Its antigen is unknown. The record originates from a study of identical twins. Study-wide results and limits: Alpha sequences that were out-of-frame and twin-shared showed an excess of low generation probability.

MiXCR, run by TCRdb on the 5' RACE reads, gives a single entry per CDR3 protein. The table includes fewer than 250,000 distinct CDR3 sequences, approximately 9% detected once. The CDR3 runs 12 residues. V was trimmed by 11 bases and J by 2 bases, leaving 10 bases between them. Germline V gene data show CDR1 as SEHNR and CDR2 as FQNEAQ (reference sequence). The TCR sequence derives from a woman aged 18-29 years in good health. The chain links TRBV7-9 to TRBJ1-5; tentatively, D is TRBD1 (6 bases). The source material was memory (CD45RO+) T cells sorted from blood. Written as DNA, the CDR3 is TGTGCCGGGAGGACAGGCAATCAGCCCCAGCATTTT. Its protein product is CAGRTGNQPQHF. The full variable domain, in which reference TRBV7-9 and TRBJ1-5 provide the parts outside the CDR3, is DTGVSQNPRHKITKRGQNVTFRCDPISEHNRLYWYRQTLGQGPEFLTYFQNEAQLEKSRLLSDRFSAERPKGSFSTLEIQRTEQGDSAMYLCAGRTGNQPQHFGDGTRLSIL.